The rows below give T cell receptor beta chains drawn from one sample of a study of blood T cell repertoires in COVID-19. The table came from immunoSEQ multiplex PCR; TCRdb's copy has only in-frame clones and leaves some out. The table records fewer than 500,000 clones, approximately 88% of them present only once. The source material was PBMCs or T cells enriched from blood (not recorded which). The receptor source for this set is a woman aged 25 to 39 with acute COVID-19. Both conserved end residues are part of each CDR3. Fields, in order: clone size, J gene, V gene, D gene, CDR3 DNA, CDR3 protein. D genes are given only for firm matches. The listing skips clone size in some rows; elsewhere it reads once, few, many or a size class.

size: NA
J: TRBJ2-1
V: TRBV9
D: TRBD1
DNA: TGTGCCAGCAGCGTAGGGGGACAGCCCCACAATGAGCAGTTCTTC
CDR3: CASSVGGQPHNEQFF

size: NA
J: TRBJ1-4
V: TRBV28
D: TRBD1
DNA: TGTGCCAGCAGTCCAAGGACAGGGCCTAATGAAAAACTGTTTTTT
CDR3: CASSPRTGPNEKLFF

size: NA
J: TRBJ2-3
V: TRBV15
D: TRBD1
DNA: TGTGCCACCAGCAGAGAGACAGGGGTGGATACGCAGTATTTT
CDR3: CATSRETGVDTQYF

size: NA
J: TRBJ2-3
V: TRBV5-1
D: NA
DNA: TGCGCCAGCAGCCCACAGGGAGACGGGGATACGCAGTATTTT
CDR3: CASSPQGDGDTQYF

size: NA
J: TRBJ1-4
V: TRBV30
D: NA
DNA: TGTGCCTGGAGCGAACAGGGCTGGGCCGGAAAACTGTTTTTT
CDR3: CAWSEQGWAGKLFF

size: NA
J: TRBJ2-1
V: TRBV27
D: TRBD2
DNA: TGTGCCAGCAGTTTGTCGGCGGGGGGAACCTACAATGAGCAGTTCTTC
CDR3: CASSLSAGGTYNEQFF

size: NA
J: TRBJ2-3
V: TRBV29-1
D: TRBD1
DNA: TGCAGCGTTGATCAGGGGGGCACAGATACGCAGTATTTT
CDR3: CSVDQGGTDTQYF

size: NA
J: TRBJ2-7
V: TRBV5-6
D: NA
DNA: TGTGCCAGCAGCTTGGCCCGTCGAACTAGCCCATCCTACGAGCAGTACTTC
CDR3: CASSLARRTSPSYEQYF

size: once
J: TRBJ1-4
V: TRBV6-5
D: NA
DNA: TGTGCCAGCAGTCAAAGGGGTATCGGTAATGAAAAACTGTTTTTT
CDR3: CASSQRGIGNEKLFF

size: NA
J: TRBJ1-5
V: TRBV30
D: NA
DNA: TGTGCCTGGAGTGTGAGGGTAGGGGGAATGCAGCCCCAGCATTTT
CDR3: CAWSVRVGGMQPQHF

size: NA
J: TRBJ2-7
V: TRBV7-2
D: TRBD2
DNA: TGTGCCAGCAGCTTAGCTTTAGCGGGGGGGCCGCAAGAGCAGTACTTC
CDR3: CASSLALAGGPQEQYF

size: NA
J: TRBJ1-1
V: TRBV18
D: TRBD1
DNA: TGTGCCAGCTCACTCAGCCTGATGCAGGGGGCGGCCACTGAAGCTTTCTTT
CDR3: CASSLSLMQGAATEAFF

size: NA
J: TRBJ2-7
V: TRBV10-3
D: NA
DNA: TGTGCCATCAGTGTTTCCCAGAACTACGAGCAGTACTTC
CDR3: CAISVSQNYEQYF

size: NA
J: TRBJ1-1
V: TRBV2
D: NA
DNA: TGTGCCAGCAGTGTGGAGGCCGCTAACACTGAAGCTTTCTTT
CDR3: CASSVEAANTEAFF

size: NA
J: TRBJ2-1
V: TRBV10-3
D: TRBD2
DNA: TGTGCCATCAAATCCGAGTTAGCGGGGAATGAGCAGTTCTTC
CDR3: CAIKSELAGNEQFF

size: few
J: TRBJ2-4
V: TRBV7-9
D: NA
DNA: TGTGCCACCCACGGGAAAGGGAACATTCAGTACTTC
CDR3: CATHGKGNIQYF

size: NA
J: TRBJ2-7
V: TRBV14
D: NA
DNA: TGTGCCAGCAGCCAAGTCGCAGGGGCGCGGGACGAGCAGTACTTC
CDR3: CASSQVAGARDEQYF

size: NA
J: TRBJ2-1
V: TRBV7-2
D: NA
DNA: TGTGCCAGCAGTTTAGGTAGCGCGCCCTACAATGAGCAGTTCTTC
CDR3: CASSLGSAPYNEQFF

size: NA
J: TRBJ1-2
V: TRBV15
D: NA
DNA: TGTGCCACCAGCAGGGTGGGCCGACACTCCTTCTTTTACACCTTC
CDR3: CATSRVGRHSFFYTF

size: NA
J: TRBJ1-5
V: TRBV5-6
D: NA
DNA: TGTGCCAGCAGCTTGGGGGGGCGCCCGCCTAATCAGCCCCAGCATTTT
CDR3: CASSLGGRPPNQPQHF

size: NA
J: TRBJ2-1
V: TRBV19
D: TRBD2
DNA: TGTGCCAGTAGTATAGTTAATAGCGGGGGCAATGAGCAGTTCTTC
CDR3: CASSIVNSGGNEQFF

size: NA
J: TRBJ1-1
V: TRBV3-1/TRBV3-2
D: TRBD1
DNA: TGTGCCAGCACCCGGACAGGGAGTACTGAAGCTTTCTTT
CDR3: CASTRTGSTEAFF

size: NA
J: TRBJ2-1
V: TRBV4-1
D: NA
DNA: TGCGCCAGCAGCCAAGACCTGCGCTCCTACAATGAGCAGTTCTTC
CDR3: CASSQDLRSYNEQFF

size: once
J: TRBJ2-3
V: TRBV25-1
D: NA
DNA: TGTGCCAGCAGTGAGTTAGCGGCTAGCACAGATACGCAGTATTTT
CDR3: CASSELAASTDTQYF

size: NA
J: TRBJ1-6
V: TRBV12-3/TRBV12-4
D: NA
DNA: TGTGCCAGCAGCGCCCGGTCCGCCCTCCACTTT
CDR3: CASSARSALHF

size: NA
J: TRBJ1-1
V: TRBV27
D: NA
DNA: TGTGCCAGCAGTTTGGGGAGGGGTGATGAAGCTTTCTTT
CDR3: CASSLGRGDEAFF

size: NA
J: TRBJ2-7
V: TRBV7-9
D: NA
DNA: TGTGCCAGCAGCTTAGTGGCCGAGCAGTACTTC
CDR3: CASSLVAEQYF

size: once
J: TRBJ1-6
V: TRBV10-3
D: TRBD1
DNA: TGTGCCATCAGTGAGTCGTTTGACAGGGGATCAGATAATTCACCCCTCCACTTT
CDR3: CAISESFDRGSDNSPLHF

size: NA
J: TRBJ2-1
V: TRBV24-1
D: NA
DNA: TGTGCCACCAGTGATGCGGCGGGCCTCTGGAATGAGCAGTTCTTC
CDR3: CATSDAAGLWNEQFF

size: NA
J: TRBJ1-2
V: TRBV9
D: TRBD1
DNA: TGTGCCAGCAGCGACCGGGACAGGGTAATTGGATCGGACTTAAACTGGAACTATGGCTACACCTTC
CDR3: CASSDRDRVIGSDLNWNYGYTF

size: few
J: TRBJ1-3
V: TRBV14
D: TRBD1
DNA: TGTGCCAGCAGCCCCCGACCTGGGACAGCCTTCTCTGGAAACACCATATATTTT
CDR3: CASSPRPGTAFSGNTIYF

size: NA
J: TRBJ1-3
V: TRBV6-1
D: NA
DNA: TGTGCCAGCAGTGAACTACGGGACTTAAACACCATATATTTT
CDR3: CASSELRDLNTIYF

size: NA
J: TRBJ2-2
V: TRBV2
D: TRBD1
DNA: TGTGCCAGCAGGGAACAGGGGTCGGACACCGGGGAGCTGTTTTTT
CDR3: CASREQGSDTGELFF

size: NA
J: TRBJ1-2
V: TRBV29-1
D: NA
DNA: TGCAGTCATAATGGCCTCAATGGCTACACCTTC
CDR3: CSHNGLNGYTF

size: NA
J: TRBJ2-7
V: TRBV5-1
D: NA
DNA: TGCGCCAGCAGCTCAAGCGGGCCCTCCTACGAGCAGTACTTC
CDR3: CASSSSGPSYEQYF

size: NA
J: TRBJ1-5
V: TRBV2
D: TRBD1
DNA: TGTGCCAGCAGTGAGATCGACAGGGGGCAGCCCCAGCATTTT
CDR3: CASSEIDRGQPQHF

size: NA
J: TRBJ1-1
V: TRBV28
D: TRBD1
DNA: TGTGCCAGCAGTTTACCCTATAGGACAGGGATGAACACTGAAGCTTTCTTT
CDR3: CASSLPYRTGMNTEAFF

size: NA
J: TRBJ1-1
V: TRBV9
D: NA
DNA: TGTGCCAGCAGCGTTGGCGGATTCATGAACACTGAAGCTTTCTTT
CDR3: CASSVGGFMNTEAFF

size: NA
J: TRBJ1-3
V: TRBV15
D: NA
DNA: TGTGCCACCAGCAGAGAGCGGGATCATCTCTCTGGAAACACCATATATTTT
CDR3: CATSRERDHLSGNTIYF

size: NA
J: TRBJ1-1
V: TRBV11-2
D: TRBD1
DNA: TGTGCCAGCGTGGCCTTCCGGGACAGGGTTTCCCCTGAAGCTTTCTTT
CDR3: CASVAFRDRVSPEAFF

size: NA
J: TRBJ1-1
V: TRBV10-2
D: TRBD1
DNA: TGCGCCAGCAGTGGCCAGGGGACAGGGGACACTGAAGCTTTCTTT
CDR3: CASSGQGTGDTEAFF

size: NA
J: TRBJ1-1
V: TRBV2
D: TRBD1
DNA: TGTGCCAGAAGACATCAAGCCGGGACAGGCGGGAACACTGAAGCTTTCTTT
CDR3: CARRHQAGTGGNTEAFF

size: once
J: TRBJ2-2
V: TRBV18
D: TRBD2
DNA: TGTGCCAGCTCACTGCAGACTAGCGGGGGTAACACCGGGGAGCTGTTTTTT
CDR3: CASSLQTSGGNTGELFF

size: NA
J: TRBJ2-7
V: TRBV5-1
D: NA
DNA: TGCGCCAGCAGCTCTAGGAGCGTGACCTCCTACGAGCAGTACTTC
CDR3: CASSSRSVTSYEQYF

size: many
J: TRBJ2-1
V: TRBV7-2
D: TRBD2
DNA: TGTGCCAGCAGCTTAACGGCGGGGGGGTACAATGAGCAGTTCTTC
CDR3: CASSLTAGGYNEQFF

size: NA
J: TRBJ2-7
V: TRBV29-1
D: NA
DNA: TGCAGCGTTGAAGATAGGGGCTACGAGCAGTACTTC
CDR3: CSVEDRGYEQYF

size: few
J: TRBJ1-2
V: TRBV3-1/TRBV3-2
D: NA
DNA: TGTGCCAGCAGCCGCATACAGGGTTTGACTGGCTACACCTTC
CDR3: CASSRIQGLTGYTF

size: NA
J: TRBJ2-2
V: TRBV5-1
D: TRBD1
DNA: TGCGCCAGCAGCGCTGGGACAGGGAGAAACACCGGGGAGCTGTTTTTT
CDR3: CASSAGTGRNTGELFF